The entry that follows covers one TCR beta chain sequence. As yet, its antigen is unknown. The investigators split CD4+ cells into a CD45RA+ naive subset and a CD45RA-negative memory subset. Generated by immunoSEQ multiplex PCR, the TCRdb table keeps only in-frame clones and is missing some. The table lists 2.3 million or so clones, over 90% of them singletons. The CDR3 extends over 14 amino acids. Trimming took 1 base from V and 3 from J, leaving 10 bases between them. CDR1 SGHDN and CDR2 FVKESK come from the germline V gene. This entry is derived from a study of shared clonotypes between healthy human individuals. The study's findings and limits: The sampled material consisted only of blood, and tissue repertoires are likely to differ.

Sequenced material: naive CD4+ T cells from PBMCs. Stated subset: CD45RA+ positively selected. J is TRBJ2-7 and V is TRBV14, with D possibly matching TRBD2 (5 bases). The TCR was taken from a man aged 18 to 35 in good health. Some clones in this sample may be carry-over from other donors' samples. The CDR3: CASSQGWGVYEQYF. The CDR3 DNA is TGTGCCAGCAGCCAAGGGTGGGGAGTCTACGAGCAGTACTTC. Using reference TRBV14 and TRBJ2-7 for the parts outside the CDR3, the full variable domain is EAGVTQFPSHSVIEKGQTVTLRCDPISGHDNLYWYRRVMGKEIKFLLHFVKESKQDESGMPNNRFLAERTGGTYSTLKVQPAELEDSGVYFCASSQGWGVYEQYFGPGTRLTVT.